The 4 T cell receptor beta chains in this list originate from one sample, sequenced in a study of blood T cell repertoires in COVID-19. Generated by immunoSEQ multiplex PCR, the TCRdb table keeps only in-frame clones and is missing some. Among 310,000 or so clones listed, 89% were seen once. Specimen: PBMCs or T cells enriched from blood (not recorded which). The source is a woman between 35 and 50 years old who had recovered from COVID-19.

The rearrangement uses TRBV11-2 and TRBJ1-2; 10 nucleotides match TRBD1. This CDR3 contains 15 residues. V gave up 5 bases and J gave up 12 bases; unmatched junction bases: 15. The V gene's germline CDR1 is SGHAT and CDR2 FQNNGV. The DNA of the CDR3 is TGTGCCAGCAGCGGAAGGGACAGGGGAAGGGTGGGCAACACCTTC. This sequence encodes CASSGRDRGRVGNTF.

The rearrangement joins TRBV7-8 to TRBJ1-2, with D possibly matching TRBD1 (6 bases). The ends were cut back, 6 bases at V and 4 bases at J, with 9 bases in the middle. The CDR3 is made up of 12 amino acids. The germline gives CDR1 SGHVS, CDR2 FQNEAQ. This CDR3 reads CASSPGAYGYTF. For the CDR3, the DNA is TGTGCCAGCAGTCCAGGGGCCTATGGCTACACCTTC.

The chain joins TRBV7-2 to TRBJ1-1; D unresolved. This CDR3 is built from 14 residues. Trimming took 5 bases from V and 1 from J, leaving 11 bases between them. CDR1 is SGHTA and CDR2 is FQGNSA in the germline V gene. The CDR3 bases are TGTGCCAGCAGCCCTAGGGCGGGGAACACTGAAGCTTTCTTT. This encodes CASSPRAGNTEAFF.

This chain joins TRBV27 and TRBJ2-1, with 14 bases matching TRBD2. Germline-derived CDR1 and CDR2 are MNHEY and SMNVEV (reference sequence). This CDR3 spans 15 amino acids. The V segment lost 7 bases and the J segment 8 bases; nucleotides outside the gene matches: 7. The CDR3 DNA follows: TGTGCCAGCACCACCAAGACTAGCGGGAGGGATGAGCAGTTCTTC. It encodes CASTTKTSGRDEQFF.